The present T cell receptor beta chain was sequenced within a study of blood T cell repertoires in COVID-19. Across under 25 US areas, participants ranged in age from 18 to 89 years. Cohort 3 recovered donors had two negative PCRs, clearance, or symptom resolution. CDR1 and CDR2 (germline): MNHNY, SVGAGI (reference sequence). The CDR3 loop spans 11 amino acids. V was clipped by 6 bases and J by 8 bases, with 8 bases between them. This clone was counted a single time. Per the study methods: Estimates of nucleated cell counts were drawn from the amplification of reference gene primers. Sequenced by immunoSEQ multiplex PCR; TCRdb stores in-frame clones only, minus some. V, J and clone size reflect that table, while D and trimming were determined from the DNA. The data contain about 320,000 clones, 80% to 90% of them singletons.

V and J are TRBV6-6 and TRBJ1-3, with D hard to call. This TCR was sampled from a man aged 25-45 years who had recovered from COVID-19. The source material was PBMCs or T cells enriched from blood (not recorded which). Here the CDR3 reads CASRELDTIYF. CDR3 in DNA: TGTGCCAGCAGAGAACTAGACACCATATATTTT.